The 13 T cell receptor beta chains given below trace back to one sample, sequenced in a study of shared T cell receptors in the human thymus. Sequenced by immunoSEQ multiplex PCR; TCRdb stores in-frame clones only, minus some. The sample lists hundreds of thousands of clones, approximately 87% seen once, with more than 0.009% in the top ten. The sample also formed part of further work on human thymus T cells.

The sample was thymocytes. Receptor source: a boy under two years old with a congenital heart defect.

CDR3 amino acids: CASSVAGTSGRTDTQYF. Here the CDR3 DNA reads TGTGCCAGCAGCGTAGCAGGGACTAGCGGGAGAACAGATACGCAGTATTTT. V is TRBV9 and J is TRBJ2-3, with 14 bases aligning to TRBD2. CDR1 and CDR2 from the germline V gene are SGDLS and YYNGEE. The CDR3 is 17 amino acids. V lost 0 bases to trimming and J lost 3 bases; unmatched junction nucleotides: 3.

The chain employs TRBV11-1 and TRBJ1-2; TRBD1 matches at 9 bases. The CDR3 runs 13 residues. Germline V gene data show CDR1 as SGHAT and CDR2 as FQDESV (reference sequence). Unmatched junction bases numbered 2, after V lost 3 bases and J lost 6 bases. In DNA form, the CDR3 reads TGTGCCAGCAGCTTCGGACAGGGGAATGGCTACACCTTC. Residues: CASSFGQGNGYTF.

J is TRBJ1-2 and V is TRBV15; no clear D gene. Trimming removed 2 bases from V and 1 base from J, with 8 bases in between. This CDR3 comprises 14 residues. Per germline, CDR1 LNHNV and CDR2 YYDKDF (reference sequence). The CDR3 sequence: CATSRPNFNYGYTF. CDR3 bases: TGTGCCACCAGCAGACCTAATTTTAACTATGGCTACACCTTC. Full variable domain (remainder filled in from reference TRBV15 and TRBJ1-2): DAMVIQNPRYQVTQFGKPVTLSCSQTLNHNVMYWYQQKSSQAPKLLFHYYDKDFNNEADTPDNFQSRRPNTSFCFLDIRSPGLGDTAMYLCATSRPNFNYGYTFGSGTRLTVV.

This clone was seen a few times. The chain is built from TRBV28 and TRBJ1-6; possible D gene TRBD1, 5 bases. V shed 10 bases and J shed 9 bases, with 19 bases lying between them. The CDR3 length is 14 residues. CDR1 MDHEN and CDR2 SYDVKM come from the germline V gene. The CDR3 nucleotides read TGTGCCACGGTGGAGGGGAGTCCTAGTTCACCCCTCCACTTT. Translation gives CATVEGSPSSPLHF.

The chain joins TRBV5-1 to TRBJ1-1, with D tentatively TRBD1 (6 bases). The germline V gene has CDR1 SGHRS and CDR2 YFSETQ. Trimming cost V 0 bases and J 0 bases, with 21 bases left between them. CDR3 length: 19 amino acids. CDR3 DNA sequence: TGCGCCAGCAGCTTGGTTTTTCAGGGGCTCGGGCCGGTGAACACTGAAGCTTTCTTT. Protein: CASSLVFQGLGPVNTEAFF.

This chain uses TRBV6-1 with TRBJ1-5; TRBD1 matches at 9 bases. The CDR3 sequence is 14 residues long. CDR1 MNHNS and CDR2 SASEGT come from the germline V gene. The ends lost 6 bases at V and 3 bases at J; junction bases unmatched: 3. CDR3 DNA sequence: TGTGCCAGCAGGGGACAGGGATCCAATCAGCCCCAGCATTTT. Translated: CASRGQGSNQPQHF.

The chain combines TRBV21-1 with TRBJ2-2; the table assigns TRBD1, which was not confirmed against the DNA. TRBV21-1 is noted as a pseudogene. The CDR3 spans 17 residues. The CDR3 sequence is CASSKSYPTGVAGELFF. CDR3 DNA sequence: TGTGCCAGCAGCAAATCGTACCCCACAGGGGTGGCCGGGGAGCTGTTTTTT.

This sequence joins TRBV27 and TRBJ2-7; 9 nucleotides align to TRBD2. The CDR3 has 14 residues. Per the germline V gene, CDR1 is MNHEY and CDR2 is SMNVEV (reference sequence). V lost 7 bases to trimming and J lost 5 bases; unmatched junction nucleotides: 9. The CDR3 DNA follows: TGTGCCAGCAAGGGGACTAGCAGCACTCACGAGCAGTACTTC. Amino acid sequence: CASKGTSSTHEQYF.

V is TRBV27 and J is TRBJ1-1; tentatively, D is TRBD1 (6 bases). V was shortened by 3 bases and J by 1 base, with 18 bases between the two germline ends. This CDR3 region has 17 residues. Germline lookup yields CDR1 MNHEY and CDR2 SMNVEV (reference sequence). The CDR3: CASSFRRPGRGNTEAFF. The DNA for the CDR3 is TGTGCCAGCAGTTTCCGTCGCCCGGGCAGGGGGAACACTGAAGCTTTCTTT.

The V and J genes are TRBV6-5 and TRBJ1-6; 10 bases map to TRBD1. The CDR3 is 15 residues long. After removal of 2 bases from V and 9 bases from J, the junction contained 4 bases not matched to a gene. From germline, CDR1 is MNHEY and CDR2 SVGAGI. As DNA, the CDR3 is TGTGCCAGCAGTTACGTAGGGACAGGGGCTTCACCCCTCCACTTT. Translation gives CASSYVGTGASPLHF.

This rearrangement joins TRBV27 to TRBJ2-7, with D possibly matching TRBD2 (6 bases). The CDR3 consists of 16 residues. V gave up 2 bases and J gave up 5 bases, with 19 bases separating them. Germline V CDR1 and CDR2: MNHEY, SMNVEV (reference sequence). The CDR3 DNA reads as TGTGCCAGCAGTTTAAAAGATATGGGACTTGATCACGAGCAGTACTTC. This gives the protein CASSLKDMGLDHEQYF.

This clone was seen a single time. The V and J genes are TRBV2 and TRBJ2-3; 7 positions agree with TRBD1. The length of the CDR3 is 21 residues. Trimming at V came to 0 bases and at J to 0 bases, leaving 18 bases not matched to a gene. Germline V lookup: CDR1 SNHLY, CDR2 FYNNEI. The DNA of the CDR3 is TGTGCCAGCAGTGAAGCGCTTCACAGGGGTCTTTCCACTTTTAGCACAGATACGCAGTATTTT. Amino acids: CASSEALHRGLSTFSTDTQYF.

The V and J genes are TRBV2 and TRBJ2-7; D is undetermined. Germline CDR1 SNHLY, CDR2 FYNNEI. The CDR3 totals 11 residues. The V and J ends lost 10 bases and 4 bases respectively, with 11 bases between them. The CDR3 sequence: CATSEVYEQYF. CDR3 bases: TGTGCCACCTCCGAGGTGTACGAGCAGTACTTC. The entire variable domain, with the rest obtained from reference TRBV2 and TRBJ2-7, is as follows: EPEVTQTPSHQVTQMGQEVILRCVPISNHLYFYWYRQILGQKVEFLVSFYNNEISEKSEIFDDQFSVERPDGSNFTLKIRSTKLEDSAMYFCATSEVYEQYFGPGTRLTVT.